This T cell receptor (beta chain) was profiled in a study of blood T cell repertoires in COVID-19. Study information: The United States, Italy and Spain supplied acute and convalescent COVID-19 samples. Sample material is recorded as cDNA or gDNA derived from T cells, B-cell-depleted T cells, or PBMCs.

Germline CDR1 and CDR2: SGHDN and FVKESK. This CDR3 region has 15 residues. J gave up 2 bases and V 4 bases, and 4 bases lay outside the gene matches. Authors' analysis steps: Reference gene primers were amplified, and this amplification served to estimate nucleated cell counts. Some clones are missing from TCRdb's copy, which holds only in-frame ones; the method was immunoSEQ multiplex PCR. That table is the source of V, J and clone size, and D and trimming were worked out from the DNA. The sample has nearly 200,000 clones, roughly 81% seen once. This TCR was recovered from a woman in her seventies with active or convalescent COVID-19. The sample taken for sequencing was peripheral blood. J is TRBJ2-3 and V is TRBV14; 9 bases are a match to TRBD2. CDR3 sequence reads: CASSLVAGVTDTQYF. The CDR3, as DNA: TGTGCCAGCAGCCTTGTAGCGGGAGTCACAGATACGCAGTATTTT.